The next 25 T cell receptor beta chains were all read from a single sample in a study of glioma-infiltrating T cells. Amplification of TCR alpha and beta CDR3 regions from RNA used iRepertoire nested multiplex PCR. TCRdb ran MiXCR on the multiplex PCR reads and lists one entry per CDR3 protein. The table has about 110,000 distinct CDR3 sequences, under 30% seen once. The sequencing input was glioma tissue, nonneoplastic brain tissue, or PBMCs (not recorded which). The source of these receptors is a human donor with low-grade glioma or glioblastoma, undergoing nonglioma brain surgery, or in good health (not recorded which).

This clonotype was observed many times. This chain links TRBV7-9 with TRBJ2-7; possible D gene TRBD2, 5 bases. Trimming removed 4 bases at V and 0 bases at J, with 16 bases between. This CDR3 is 16 amino acids long. CDR1 and CDR2 (germline): SEHNR, FQNEAQ (reference sequence). The CDR3 coding sequence is TGTGCCAGCAGCTCCCAGGTTGTTACTAGCTCCTACGAGCAGTACTTC. Its protein product is CASSSQVVTSSYEQYF.

This clonotype was seen at least ten times. The chain combines TRBV5-1 with TRBJ2-1; a possible D gene is TRBD2 (5 bases). V gave up 0 bases and J gave up 7 bases, with 17 bases separating them. This CDR3 has 16 residues. CDR1 SGHRS and CDR2 YFSETQ come from the germline V gene. The CDR3 is CASSLDVGITGNEQFF. The CDR3 bases are TGCGCCAGCAGCTTGGATGTCGGGATCACGGGTAATGAGCAGTTCTTC. The whole variable domain, filled in from reference TRBV5-1 and TRBJ2-1, reads KAGVTQTPRYLIKTRGQQVTLSCSPISGHRSVSWYQQTPGQGLQFLFEYFSETQRNKGNFPGRFSGRQFSNSRSEMNVSTLELGDSALYLCASSLDVGITGNEQFFGPGTRLTVL.

This clonotype has ten or more counts. The chain joins TRBV5-1 to TRBJ2-3; 10 nucleotides agree with TRBD1. Germline V gene lookup returns CDR1 SGHRS and CDR2 YFSETQ. This CDR3 comprises 16 residues. The V gene end was trimmed by 5 bases and the J gene end by 3 bases; junction bases not matched to a gene: 9. The CDR3 spells CASRKGQGLGTDTQYF. The CDR3 nucleotides are TGCGCCAGCAGAAAGGGACAGGGGTTGGGAACAGATACGCAGTATTTT.

About this clonotype itself: With a much larger clone just one base away, this may be a read error. The chain couples TRBV7-9 to TRBJ2-1; TRBD1 agrees at 11 bases. The CDR3 sequence is 14 residues long. Looked up from germline, CDR1 is SEHNR and CDR2 is FQNEAQ (reference sequence). The chain's CDR3 is CANSSGTGGNEQFF. DNA for the CDR3: TGTGCCAACAGCTCCGGGACAGGGGGTAATGAGCAGTTCTTC. Full variable domain (outside the CDR3, taken from reference TRBV7-9 and TRBJ2-1): DTGVSQNPRHKITKRGQNVTFRCDPISEHNRLYWYRQTLGQGPEFLTYFQNEAQLEKSRLLSDRFSAERPKGSFSTLEIQRTEQGDSAMYLCANSSGTGGNEQFFGPGTRLTVL.

The rearrangement uses TRBV9 and TRBJ1-2; TRBD1 matches at 9 bases. The ends lost 3 bases at V and 4 bases at J; junction bases unmatched: 10. This CDR3 region has 16 residues. The germline gives CDR1 SGDLS, CDR2 YYNGEE. The CDR3 protein is CASSAGGDRAGYGYTF. In nucleotides, the CDR3 is TGTGCCAGCAGCGCTGGGGGGGACAGGGCGGGCTATGGCTACACCTTC.

This clonotype showed up many times. This sequence joins TRBV29-1 and TRBJ1-1; D perhaps matches TRBD1 (5 bases). Looked up from germline, CDR1 is SQVTM and CDR2 is ANQGSEA. The CDR3 totals 13 residues. Deletions cut 1 base from V and 3 bases from J, with 9 bases between. The CDR3 DNA reads TGCAGCGTTGAAGGACAGCTCTACACTGAAGCTTTCTTT. The encoded protein is CSVEGQLYTEAFF.

This clonotype has a count of ten or more. The gene calls are TRBV6-2 or TRBV6-3 and TRBJ2-1, with D perhaps matching TRBD2 (5 bases). The CDR3 runs 15 residues. The germline V gene has CDR1 MNHEY and CDR2 SVGEGT. V was trimmed by 0 bases and J by 6 bases, leaving 12 bases between them. CDR3 DNA: TGTGCCAGCAGTTACTCATGGGAGTCAGGCAATGAGCAGTTCTTC. It codes for CASSYSWESGNEQFF.

A remark on this clonotype: One end of the junction does not line up with germline, which may come from a read error. V usage is TRBV24-1 and J usage is TRBJ2-7; D perhaps matches TRBD2 (6 bases). Germline V gene sequence: CDR1 KGHDR, CDR2 SFDVKD. This CDR3 region has 12 residues. CDR3 amino acids: CATSSGRTEQYF. CDR3 DNA sequence: TGCGCCACCAGCAGCGGGCGGACTGAGCAGTACTTC.

This clonotype was seen at least ten times. This chain links TRBV20-1 with TRBJ2-5; D not certain. The germline V gene encodes CDR1 DFQATT and CDR2 SNEGSKA (reference sequence). V dropped 3 bases and J dropped 2 bases, with 16 bases sitting between them. The CDR3 extends over 15 amino acids. CDR3 nucleotides: TGCAGTGCTAGCCCGCTCTCAAGGGCACAAGAGACCCAGTACTTC. This gives the protein CSASPLSRAQETQYF.

The CDR3 nucleotides read TGCAGCGTGCGGACTAGCGATCCCTACGAGCAGTACTTC. Translated: CSVRTSDPYEQYF. The rearrangement uses TRBV29-1 and TRBJ2-7; TRBD2 aligns across 9 bases. Germline V gives CDR1 SQVTM, CDR2 ANQGSEA. The V and J ends lost 6 bases and 2 bases, in that order; junction bases with no gene match: 5. The CDR3 has 13 amino acids.

Ten or more counts support this clonotype. The chain recombines TRBV28 with TRBJ1-5; 7 bases line up with TRBD1. V was pared by 7 bases and J by 7 bases, with 10 bases of the junction left unmatched. Germline CDR1 is MDHEN and CDR2 is SYDVKM. CDR3 length equals 14 residues. CDR3 sequence: CASKPGQEWQPQHF. The CDR3 DNA sequence: TGTGCCAGCAAACCAGGACAGGAATGGCAGCCCCAGCATTTT. Variable domain in full (rest from reference TRBV28 and TRBJ1-5): DVKVTQSSRYLVKRTGEKVFLECVQDMDHENMFWYRQDPGLGLRLIYFSYDVKMKEKGDIPEGYSVSREKKERFSLILESASTNQTSMYLCASKPGQEWQPQHFGDGTRLSIL.

The table lists this clonotype with many counts. This chain joins TRBV4-3 and TRBJ1-5, with D unclear. The CDR3 has 14 residues. V was pared by 0 bases and J by 5 bases, with 8 bases between. Germline lookup yields CDR1 LGHNA and CDR2 YSLEER. CDR3 region: CASSQEGGDQPQHF. The CDR3, as DNA: TGCGCCAGCAGCCAAGAGGGAGGTGATCAGCCCCAGCATTTT.

A note on this clonotype: This may come from a read error, since a much larger clone is one base off. Likely a read error: the CDR3 ends without its conserved phenylalanine or tryptophan. This chain uses TRBV20-1 with TRBJ1-5; D is ambiguous. The CDR3 loop spans 17 amino acids. V lost 5 bases and J 0 bases, leaving 20 bases between the germline ends. The germline CDR1 and CDR2 sequences are DFQATT and SNEGSKA (reference sequence). As DNA, the CDR3 is TGCAGTGCTTTCCGCTTGGGGTGGGATGATAGCAATCAGCCCCAGCATCTT. This encodes CSAFRLGWDDSNQPQHL.

This clonotype was counted ten times or more. The chain carries TRBV4-3 and TRBJ2-3; 8 nucleotides line up with TRBD2. With 3 bases clipped from V and 5 bases from J, the junction kept 7 bases outside the gene matches. Germline V gene lookup returns CDR1 LGHNA and CDR2 YSLEER. The CDR3 contains 15 residues. CDR3 sequence reads: CASSHSGGRKDTQYF. The CDR3 region has the DNA TGCGCCAGCAGCCATTCGGGGGGGCGGAAAGATACGCAGTATTTT.

V gene TRBV29-1 combines with J gene TRBJ1-5; 7 bases match TRBD1. Germline trimming cut 5 bases from V and 4 bases from J; bases unmatched to any gene: 14. The CDR3 runs to 16 residues. In germline, CDR1 is SQVTM, CDR2 ANQGSEA. CDR3 bases: TGCAGCGTTATACTTCCGGGACAGAGGTTAAATCAGCCCCAGCATTTT. It translates to CSVILPGQRLNQPQHF.

This clonotype was counted at least ten times. The chain recombines TRBV28 with TRBJ2-7; D is undetermined. CDR3 length: 14 amino acids. CDR1 and CDR2 (germline): MDHEN, SYDVKM. V gave up 6 bases and J gave up 0 bases, with 12 bases separating them. The CDR3 reads CASRDDLSSYEQYF. For the CDR3, the DNA is TGTGCCAGCAGGGACGATCTAAGCTCCTACGAGCAGTACTTC.

This clonotype was recorded many times. The genes are TRBV20-1 and TRBJ1-5; 8 nucleotides agree with TRBD1. The CDR3 runs 18 residues. CDR1 and CDR2 (germline): DFQATT, SNEGSKA (reference sequence). V dropped 5 bases and J dropped 8; count of bases not matched to a gene: 23. CDR3 in DNA: TGCAGTGCTCCAACCGGGGGACAGGAAATACCCTCGGGGGAGCCCCAGCATTTT. Protein: CSAPTGGQEIPSGEPQHF.

At least ten counts were recorded for this clonotype. The chain's CDR3 is CASSSARQGANEQYF. The CDR3 DNA reads as TGTGCCAGCAGTTCCGCGCGACAGGGGGCCAACGAGCAGTACTTC. The chain links TRBV28 to TRBJ2-7, with TRBD1 identical over 10 bases. Germline-derived CDR1 and CDR2 are MDHEN and SYDVKM. J lost 5 bases, V lost 4 bases, and 8 bases had no gene match. The CDR3 has 15 amino acids.

In its sample, this clonotype was seen many times. The chain carries TRBV4-3 and TRBJ1-2; D gene ambiguous. Per germline, CDR1 LGHNA and CDR2 YSLEER. The V end was cut by 1 base, the J end by 7 bases, with 16 bases between. The CDR3 is 15 amino acids. The CDR3 spells CASSQARLQAPGYTF. CDR3 in DNA: TGCGCCAGCAGCCAAGCAAGACTCCAGGCACCTGGCTACACCTTC.

This clonotype was counted ten times or more. Lacking the conserved final phenylalanine or tryptophan, this CDR3 likely reflects a read error. It is unclear where the CDR3 begins or ends on the DNA, so no DNA is shown, and the CDR3 is as TCRdb lists it. This chain links TRBV20-1 with TRBJ1-1; the DNA was not compared with TRBD1, the D call given in the table. Germline CDR1 reads DFQATT; CDR2 reads SNEGSKA (reference sequence). The CDR3 spans 9 amino acids, including both terminal residues. This CDR3 is CRGSGTGSL.

This clonotype occurred many times. The chain has TRBV18 and TRBJ2-7; no reliable D call. V dropped 6 bases and J dropped 1 base, with 7 bases sitting between them. This CDR3 has 12 amino acids. Germline loops: CDR1 KGHSH, CDR2 LQKENI. CDR3 in DNA: TGTGCCAGCTCTACGGATTCCTACGAGCAGTACTTC. Its translation: CASSTDSYEQYF.

The DNA of the CDR3 is TGTGCCAGCAGCGGGGGCGGGACAGGCGTTGCTGAGCAGTTCTTC. Amino acids: CASSGGGTGVAEQFF. The V call is TRBV9, the J call TRBJ2-1, with TRBD1 matching over 8 bases. Germline CDR1 reads SGDLS; CDR2 reads YYNGEE. With V trimmed by 3 bases and J by 9 bases, 11 bases remained unmatched. The CDR3 extends over 15 amino acids.

This clonotype occurred many times. The chain couples TRBV27 to TRBJ1-5; D unclear. The CDR3 consists of 15 residues. V shed 3 bases and J shed 0 bases, with 9 bases lying between them. Germline V gives CDR1 MNHEY, CDR2 SMNVEV (reference sequence). The CDR3: CASSFTGYSNQPQHF. The CDR3 DNA sequence: TGTGCCAGCAGTTTTACTGGCTATAGCAATCAGCCCCAGCATTTT.

As to this clonotype: A clone one base away is much larger, so this may be a read error. The chain carries TRBV29-1 and TRBJ2-1, with 8 positions matching TRBD2. From germline, CDR1 is SQVTM and CDR2 ANQGSEA. The CDR3 has 15 amino acids. J was trimmed by 7 bases and V by 6 bases; bases with no gene match: 14. CDR3 DNA: TGCAGCGTCCGCCTACTAGCGGTGAGTGGGAATGAGCAGTTCTTC. Protein: CSVRLLAVSGNEQFF.

This clonotype has ten or more counts. The V call is TRBV6-1, the J call TRBJ1-1, with D unclear. The CDR3 runs 13 residues. In germline, CDR1 is MNHNS, CDR2 SASEGT. Trimming took off 5 bases at V and 3 bases at J, with 10 bases between the two ends. The CDR3 loop is CASSSPWDTEAFF. The CDR3 region has the DNA TGTGCCAGCAGTTCACCGTGGGACACTGAAGCTTTCTTT.